Following are 8 T cell receptor beta chains from one sample sequenced in a study of CD8+ T cells in alopecia areata. RNA extraction and reverse transcription yielded cDNA as sequencing template. The method was immunoSEQ multiplex PCR; TCRdb's version includes in-frame clones alone and lacks a portion of them. Of roughly 150,000 clones listed, around 55% are singletons. The sequencing here drew on CD8+ T cells sorted from blood, taken at week 0. All receptors derive from a human donor with alopecia areata.

The chain recombines TRBV30 with TRBJ2-4, with D maybe TRBD1 (6 bases). V was trimmed by 5 bases and J by 9 bases, leaving 17 bases between them. This CDR3 has 13 residues. Per germline, CDR1 GTSNPN and CDR2 SVGIG (reference sequence). The CDR3 DNA reads as TGTGCCTGGGACGGTACAGGGAACGGCATTCAGTACTTC. Amino acid sequence: CAWDGTGNGIQYF.

This clone was seen a handful of times. The V call is TRBV25-1, the J call TRBJ1-4; D gene uncertain. V was cut by 3 bases and J by 5 bases, with 13 bases left in between. Germline CDR1 reads MGHDK; CDR2 reads SYGVNS. This CDR3 has 15 residues. The CDR3 sequence is CASSDATVLNEKLFF. The CDR3 region has the DNA TGTGCCAGCAGTGATGCAACAGTACTGAATGAAAAACTGTTTTTT.

The CDR3 here is CASSDRQGEAFF. Here the CDR3 DNA reads TGTGCCAGCAGCGACCGACAGGGTGAAGCTTTCTTT. This sequence joins TRBV9 and TRBJ1-1; 7 bases line up with TRBD1. After removal of 3 bases from V and 7 bases from J, the junction contained 3 bases not matched to a gene. Per germline, CDR1 SGDLS and CDR2 YYNGEE. CDR3 length: 12 amino acids.

In DNA form, the CDR3 reads TGTGCCTGGAGCGACGGACAGGGGACTGAAGCTTTCTTT. This translates into CAWSDGQGTEAFF. The J gene is TRBJ1-1, the V gene TRBV30; 9 nucleotides align to TRBD1. Germline loops: CDR1 GTSNPN, CDR2 SVGIG (reference sequence). The CDR3 is 13 amino acids. V trimming: 3 bases; J trimming: 5 bases; junction bases outside the gene matches: 4.

There are a few counts of this clone. This chain uses TRBV19 with TRBJ2-1; unclear D gene. The V gene's germline CDR1 is LNHDA and CDR2 SQIVND (reference sequence). V was pared by 4 bases and J by 4 bases, with 8 bases between. The CDR3 spans 13 residues. The CDR3 DNA reads as TGTGCCAGTAGTACTAAGAGTTACAATGAGCAGTTCTTC. It translates to CASSTKSYNEQFF.

The genes are TRBV13 and TRBJ2-5, with 9 bases that match TRBD2. Unmatched junction bases numbered 8, after V lost 5 bases and J lost 4 bases. Germline CDR1 PRHDT, CDR2 FYEKMQ (reference sequence). The CDR3 sequence is 15 residues long. CDR3 nucleotides: TGTGCCAGCAGCCCCCCTGCGGGGGGGCGAGAGACCCAGTACTTC. Its translation: CASSPPAGGRETQYF. Based on the CDR3 plus reference TRBV13 and TRBJ2-5, the full variable domain is AAGVIQSPRHLIKEKRETATLKCYPIPRHDTVYWYQQGPGQDPQFLISFYEKMQSDKGSIPDRFSAQQFSDYHSELNMSSLELGDSALYFCASSPPAGGRETQYFGPGTRLLVL.

This clone is judged medium-sized (0.01 to 0.1%). Distinct nucleotide sequences in the sample also encode this CDR3. The chain is built from TRBV4-3 and TRBJ1-2; D is uncertain. Germline V gives CDR1 LGHNA, CDR2 YSLEER. V was shortened by 2 bases and J by 4 bases, with 8 bases between the two germline ends. The CDR3 is made up of 13 amino acids. The CDR3: CASSQSNSYGYTF. In DNA form, the CDR3 reads TGCGCCAGCAGCCAATCGAACAGCTATGGCTACACCTTC.

This clone was seen only a few times. The chain has TRBV29-1 and TRBJ2-5, with unresolved D. Germline V gene data show CDR1 as SQVTM and CDR2 as ANQGSEA. This CDR3 is 12 amino acids long. The V end lost 5 bases, the J end lost 5 bases, and 12 bases lay between the germline ends. The CDR3 reads CSVPEGSETQYF. In DNA, the CDR3 is TGCAGCGTTCCGGAAGGGTCGGAGACCCAGTACTTC.